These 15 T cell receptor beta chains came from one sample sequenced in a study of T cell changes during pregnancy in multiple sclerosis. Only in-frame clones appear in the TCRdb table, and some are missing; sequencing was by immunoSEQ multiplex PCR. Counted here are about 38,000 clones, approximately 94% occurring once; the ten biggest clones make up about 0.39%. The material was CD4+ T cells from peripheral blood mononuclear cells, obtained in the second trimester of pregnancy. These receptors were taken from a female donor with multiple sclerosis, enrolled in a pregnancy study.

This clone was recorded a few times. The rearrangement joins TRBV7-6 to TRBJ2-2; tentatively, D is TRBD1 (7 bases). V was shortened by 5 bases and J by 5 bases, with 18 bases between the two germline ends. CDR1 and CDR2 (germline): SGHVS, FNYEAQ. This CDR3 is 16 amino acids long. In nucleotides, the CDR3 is TGTGCCAGCAGCCCAAGAGGCTCAGGGGGGACCGGGGAGCTGTTTTTT. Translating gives CASSPRGSGGTGELFF.

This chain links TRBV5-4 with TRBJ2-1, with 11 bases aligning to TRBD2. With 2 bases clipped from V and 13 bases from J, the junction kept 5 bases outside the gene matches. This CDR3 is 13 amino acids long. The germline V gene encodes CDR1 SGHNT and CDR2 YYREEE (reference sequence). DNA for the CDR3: TGTGCCAGCAGCTTTGATAGCGGGAGGGCACAGTTCTTC. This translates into CASSFDSGRAQFF.

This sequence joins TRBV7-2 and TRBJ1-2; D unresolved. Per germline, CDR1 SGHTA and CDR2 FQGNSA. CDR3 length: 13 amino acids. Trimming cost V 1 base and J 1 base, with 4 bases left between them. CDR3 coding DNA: TGTGCCAGCAGCTTAGACAGTAACTATGGCTACACCTTC. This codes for CASSLDSNYGYTF.

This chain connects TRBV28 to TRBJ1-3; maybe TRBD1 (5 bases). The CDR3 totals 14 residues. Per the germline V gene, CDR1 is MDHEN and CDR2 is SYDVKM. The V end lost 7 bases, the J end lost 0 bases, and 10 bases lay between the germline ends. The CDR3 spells CASIPGGSGNTIYF. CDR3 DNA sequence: TGTGCCAGCATCCCGGGGGGCTCTGGAAACACCATATATTTT. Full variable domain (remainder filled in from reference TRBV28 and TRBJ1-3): DVKVTQSSRYLVKRTGEKVFLECVQDMDHENMFWYRQDPGLGLRLIYFSYDVKMKEKGDIPEGYSVSREKKERFSLILESASTNQTSMYLCASIPGGSGNTIYFGEGSWLTVV.

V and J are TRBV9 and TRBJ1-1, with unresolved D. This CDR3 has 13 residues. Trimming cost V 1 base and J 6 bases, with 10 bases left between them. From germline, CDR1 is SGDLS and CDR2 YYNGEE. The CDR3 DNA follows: TGTGCCAGCAGCGTACTGGAAGGAGCTGAAGCTTTCTTT. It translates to CASSVLEGAEAFF.

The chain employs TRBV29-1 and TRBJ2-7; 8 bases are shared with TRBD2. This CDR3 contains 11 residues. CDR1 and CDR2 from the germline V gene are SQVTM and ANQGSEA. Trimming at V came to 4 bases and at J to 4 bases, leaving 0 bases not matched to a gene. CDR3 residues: CSVASGYEQYF. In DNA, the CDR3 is TGCAGCGTTGCTAGCGGGTACGAGCAGTACTTC.

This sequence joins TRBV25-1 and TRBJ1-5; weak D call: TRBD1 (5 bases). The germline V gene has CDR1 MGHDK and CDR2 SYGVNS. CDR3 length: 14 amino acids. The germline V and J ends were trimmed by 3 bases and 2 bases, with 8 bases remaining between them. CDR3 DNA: TGTGCCAGCAGTGACGGGGGTGGCAATCAGCCCCAGCATTTT. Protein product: CASSDGGGNQPQHF. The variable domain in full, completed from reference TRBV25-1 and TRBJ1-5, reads EADIYQTPRYLVIGTGKKITLECSQTMGHDKMYWYQQDPGMELHLIHYSYGVNSTEKGDLSSESTVSRIRTEHFPLTLESARPSHTSQYLCASSDGGGNQPQHFGDGTRLSIL.

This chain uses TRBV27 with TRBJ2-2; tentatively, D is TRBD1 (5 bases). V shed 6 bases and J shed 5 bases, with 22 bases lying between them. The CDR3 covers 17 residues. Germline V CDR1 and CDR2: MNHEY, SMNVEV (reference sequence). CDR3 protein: CASSLLGAGKMTGELFF. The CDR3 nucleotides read TGTGCCAGCAGCCTTCTAGGGGCAGGGAAAATGACCGGGGAGCTGTTTTTT.

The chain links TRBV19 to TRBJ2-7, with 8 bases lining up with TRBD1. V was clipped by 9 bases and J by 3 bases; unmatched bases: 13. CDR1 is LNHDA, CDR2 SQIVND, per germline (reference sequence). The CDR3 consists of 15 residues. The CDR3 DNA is TGTGCCAGCAAATGGGCCCAAGGACAGGGCTACGAGCAGTACTTC. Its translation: CASKWAQGQGYEQYF.

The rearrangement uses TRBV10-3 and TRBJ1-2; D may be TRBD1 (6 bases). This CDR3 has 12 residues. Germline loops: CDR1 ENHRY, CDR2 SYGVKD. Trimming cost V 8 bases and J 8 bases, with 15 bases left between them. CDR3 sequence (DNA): TGTGCCATCCGACAGGACCGGGGCGGCTACACCTTC. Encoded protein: CAIRQDRGGYTF.

The CDR3: CASSLGTGGNTEAFF. The CDR3, as DNA: TGTGCCAGCAGCTTAGGGACAGGGGGGAACACTGAAGCTTTCTTT. The chain combines TRBV11-2 with TRBJ1-1, with 10 bases aligning to TRBD1. The length of the CDR3 is 15 residues. Germline-derived CDR1 and CDR2 are SGHAT and FQNNGV. J was trimmed by 1 base and V by 1 base; bases with no gene match: 0. Drawing the rest from reference TRBV11-2 and TRBJ1-1, the complete variable domain is EAGVAQSPRYKIIEKRQSVAFWCNPISGHATLYWYQQILGQGPKLLIQFQNNGVVDDSQLPKDRFSAERLKGVDSTLKIQPAKLEDSAVYLCASSLGTGGNTEAFFGQGTRLTVV.

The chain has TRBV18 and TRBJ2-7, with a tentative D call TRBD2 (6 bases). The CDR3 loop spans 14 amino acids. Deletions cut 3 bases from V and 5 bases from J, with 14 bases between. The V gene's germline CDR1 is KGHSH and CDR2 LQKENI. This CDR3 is CASSPAGQANEQYF. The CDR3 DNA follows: TGTGCCAGCTCACCGGCGGGGCAGGCGAACGAGCAGTACTTC.

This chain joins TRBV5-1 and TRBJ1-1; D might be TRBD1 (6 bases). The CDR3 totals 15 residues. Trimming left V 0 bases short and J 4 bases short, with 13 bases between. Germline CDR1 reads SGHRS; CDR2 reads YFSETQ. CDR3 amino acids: CASSLVAGETTEAFF. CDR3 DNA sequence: TGCGCCAGCAGCTTGGTAGCAGGGGAGACCACTGAAGCTTTCTTT.

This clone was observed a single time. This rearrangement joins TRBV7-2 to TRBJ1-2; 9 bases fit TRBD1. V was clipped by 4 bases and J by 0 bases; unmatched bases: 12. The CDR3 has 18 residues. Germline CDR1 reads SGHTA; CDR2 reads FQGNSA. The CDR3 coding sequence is TGTGCCAGCAGCTCGCAGGGACAGGGCTTGGCCCCTAACTATGGCTACACCTTC. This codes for CASSSQGQGLAPNYGYTF.

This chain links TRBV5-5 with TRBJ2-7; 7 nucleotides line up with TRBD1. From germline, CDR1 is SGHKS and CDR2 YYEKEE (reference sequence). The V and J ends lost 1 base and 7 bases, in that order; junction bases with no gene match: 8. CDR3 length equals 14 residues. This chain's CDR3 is CASSLSFQTGEQYF. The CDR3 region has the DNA TGTGCCAGCAGCTTGAGTTTTCAGACAGGGGAGCAGTACTTC. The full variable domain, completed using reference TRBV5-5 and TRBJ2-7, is DAGVTQSPTHLIKTRGQQVTLRCSPISGHKSVSWYQQVLGQGPQFIFQYYEKEERGRGNFPDRFSARQFPNYSSELNVNALLLGDSALYLCASSLSFQTGEQYFGPGTRLTVT.